A selection of T cell receptor beta chains follows, all from one sample in a study of T cells in Graves' hyperthyroidism and ophthalmopathy. MiXCR, run by TCRdb on the multiplex PCR reads, gives a single entry per CDR3 protein. The sample holds more than 300,000 distinct CDR3 sequences; roughly 17% are singletons and the top ten take approximately 30%. The sequenced sample was blood. The receptors were sampled from a woman in her 30s with Graves' hyperthyroidism that later progressed to Graves' ophthalmopathy. CDR3s include the opening cysteine and the closing phenylalanine or tryptophan. D genes are given only for firm matches. Clone size is given for some rows only: seen once, a few or many times, or a class if the clone is expanded.

cdr3_aa cdr3_nt d_call v_call cdr3_length j_call clone_size
CASTPLVRGGNTEAFF TGTGCCAGCACTCCGCTGGTTAGAGGGGGGAACACTGAAGCTTTCTTT - TRBV27 16 TRBJ1-1 many
CASSLLQGFPDTQYF TGTGCCAGCAGTTTACTCCAGGGTTTCCCAGATACGCAGTATTTT - TRBV28 15 TRBJ2-3 many
CATSVRWTSGRTGELFF TGTGCCACCAGTGTCCGATGGACTAGCGGCCGCACCGGGGAGCTGTTTTTT TRBD2 TRBV24-1 17 TRBJ2-2 -
CASSHTSGGPYNEQFF TGTGCCAGTAGTCATACTAGCGGGGGACCCTACAATGAGCAGTTCTTC TRBD2 TRBV19 16 TRBJ2-1 -
CASNRYPQGNEQFF TGTGCCAGCAATCGATACCCCCAGGGAAATGAGCAGTTCTTC - TRBV2 14 TRBJ2-1 many
CASRTLEVEAFF TGTGCCAGCAGGACTCTCGAGGTTGAAGCTTTCTTT - TRBV6-1 12 TRBJ1-1 many
CASSSPRTSGRYNEQFF TGTGCCAGCAGCTCCCCCCGGACTAGCGGGCGCTACAATGAGCAGTTCTTC TRBD2 TRBV9 17 TRBJ2-1 few
CAWSALLGSGNEQFF TGTGCCTGGAGTGCCTTGCTGGGGTCGGGCAATGAGCAGTTCTTC - TRBV30 15 TRBJ2-1 many
CATKDREGQPQHF TGTGCCACCAAGGACAGGGAGGGTCAGCCCCAGCATTTT TRBD1 TRBV2 13 TRBJ1-5 many
CASKGGDTEAFF TGTGCCAGCAAAGGGGGGGACACTGAAGCTTTCTTT - TRBV6-1 12 TRBJ1-1 few
CAISGGPGEGIGTEAFF TGTGCCATCAGCGGGGGACCCGGTGAGGGAATCGGCACTGAAGCTTTCTTT - TRBV10-3 17 TRBJ1-1 few
CASMTSGGYEQYF TGTGCCAGTATGACTAGCGGGGGCTACGAGCAGTACTTC TRBD2 TRBV19 13 TRBJ2-7 many
CASSAIDPGVIGEKLFF TGTGCCAGCAGCGCGATAGACCCAGGGGTGATTGGAGAAAAACTGTTTTTT - TRBV9 17 TRBJ1-4 many
CASRFGTSGSEETQYF TGTGCCAGCAGATTTGGGACTAGCGGGAGTGAAGAGACCCAGTACTTC TRBD2 TRBV6-1 16 TRBJ2-5 -
CATSDPTGGTDTQYF TGTGCCACCAGTGACCCGACAGGGGGCACAGATACGCAGTATTTT TRBD1 TRBV24-1 15 TRBJ2-3 -
CASRQGIETQYF TGTGCCAGCAGGCAGGGAATAGAGACCCAGTACTTC - TRBV27 12 TRBJ2-5 -
CATITGQTRGNQPQHF TGTGCCACCATTACGGGACAAACGAGGGGCAATCAGCCCCAGCATTTT - TRBV28 16 TRBJ1-5 many
CSVESGTGNEKLFF TGCAGCGTTGAGTCTGGGACGGGAAATGAAAAACTGTTTTTT - TRBV29-1 14 TRBJ1-4 many
CSARREGGLANGDTQYF TGCAGTGCTAGACGGGAGGGAGGGCTAGCGAATGGAGATACGCAGTATTTT TRBD2 TRBV20-1 17 TRBJ2-3 many
CASSYQELNTGELFF TGTGCCAGCAGCTACCAGGAGCTTAACACCGGGGAGCTGTTTTTT - TRBV5-5 15 TRBJ2-2 few
CASTGTGGQQPQHF TGTGCCAGTACCGGGACAGGGGGTCAACAGCCCCAGCATTTT TRBD1 TRBV19 14 TRBJ1-5 few
CASSVRQGNSPLHF TGTGCCAGCAGTGTACGACAGGGGAATTCACCCCTCCACTTT TRBD1 TRBV12-3/TRBV12-4 14 TRBJ1-6 many
CSAERPLAGGPSLVVMYNEQFF TGCAGTGCTGAAAGGCCCCTAGCGGGAGGACCATCGCTCGTCGTAATGTACAATGAGCAGTTCTTC TRBD2 TRBV20-1 22 TRBJ2-1 -
CATSRDPGQSSSGNTIYF TGTGCCACCAGCAGAGATCCGGGACAGTCATCTTCTGGAAACACCATATATTTT TRBD1 TRBV15 18 TRBJ1-3 many
CASSDPLGGTQYF TGTGCCAGCAGCGACCCCCTTGGGGGGACCCAGTACTTC - TRBV9 13 TRBJ2-5 few
CASSEGVTGANVLTF TGTGCCAGCAGTGAAGGAGTCACTGGGGCCAACGTCCTGACTTTC - TRBV2 15 TRBJ2-6 many
CASSLAAGGETQYF TGTGCCAGCAGCTTAGCAGCAGGCGGGGAGACCCAGTACTTC - TRBV7-8 14 TRBJ2-5 -
CASSLAVEVHEQYF TGTGCCAGCAGCTTAGCGGTTGAAGTCCACGAGCAGTACTTC - TRBV7-2 14 TRBJ2-7 few
CASSFGFSGGSEQYF TGTGCCAGCAGTTTCGGATTTTCCGGCGGGAGCGAGCAGTACTTC TRBD2 TRBV28 15 TRBJ2-7 -
CATSQGTAADTQYF TGTGCCACCTCACAGGGTACGGCGGCAGATACGCAGTATTTT - TRBV19 14 TRBJ2-3 many
CASSLTAGTGELFF TGCGCCAGCAGCCTAACAGCGGGCACCGGGGAGCTGTTTTTT - TRBV5-1 14 TRBJ2-2 many
CASTLSGTSYQYF TGTGCCAGCACCCTCTCCGGGACCTCGTATCAGTACTTC - TRBV12-3/TRBV12-4 13 TRBJ2-5 -
CASSPQGVDTGELFF TGCGCCAGCAGCCCTCAGGGGGTGGACACCGGGGAGCTGTTTTTT TRBD1 TRBV5-1 15 TRBJ2-2 many
CASSEYTWRASSGDTQYF TGTGCCAGCAGTGAATACACGTGGCGGGCCAGTAGTGGAGATACGCAGTATTTT - TRBV2 18 TRBJ2-3 many
CASSSTGGGYEQFF TGTGCCAGCAGCTCGACAGGAGGGGGATATGAGCAGTTCTTC - TRBV2 14 TRBJ2-1 many
CASSYLSLGTGELFF TGTGCCAGCAGTTACTTGAGTTTGGGCACCGGGGAGCTGTTTTTT - TRBV6-5 15 TRBJ2-2 many
CASSPPDRVNTEAFF TGTGCCAGCTCACCACCGGACAGAGTAAACACTGAAGCTTTCTTT - TRBV18 15 TRBJ1-1 many
CASRNTGGSLPQHF TGTGCCAGCAGGAATACAGGGGGCTCCTTGCCCCAGCATTTT TRBD1 TRBV2 14 TRBJ1-5 many
CASSEDWQGKETQYF TGTGCCAGCAGTGAAGATTGGCAGGGAAAAGAGACCCAGTACTTC - TRBV2 15 TRBJ2-5 many
CASSLTWGHKNEQYF TGTGCCAGCAGCTTAACATGGGGACACAAAAATGAGCAGTACTTC - TRBV7-9 15 TRBJ2-7 -
CASSFLTGGRNEQFF TGCGCCAGCAGCTTCCTGACGGGGGGGCGAAATGAGCAGTTCTTC TRBD2 TRBV5-1 15 TRBJ2-1 once
CASSLMRVGAGELFF TGTGCCAGCAGTTTAATGAGGGTTGGCGCCGGGGAGCTGTTTTTT - TRBV27 15 TRBJ2-2 few
CASSYPGQGGEKLFF TGTGCCAGCAGTTACCCGGGACAGGGGGGTGAAAAACTGTTTTTT TRBD1 TRBV6-5 15 TRBJ1-4 -
CASSIDLSNQPQHF TGTGCCAGTAGTATAGATCTTAGCAATCAGCCCCAGCATTTT - TRBV19 14 TRBJ1-5 many
CASSYGILDTGELFF TGCGCCAGCAGCTACGGCATTTTGGACACCGGGGAGCTGTTTTTT - TRBV5-1 15 TRBJ2-2 -
CASSPPGREESPQHF TGTGCCAGCAGTCCCCCGGGACGAGAAGAGAGTCCCCAGCATTTT - TRBV28 15 TRBJ1-5 many
CASSNRGLDGYTF TGTGCCAGCAGTAACAGGGGGCTTGATGGCTACACCTTC TRBD1 TRBV6-1 13 TRBJ1-2 -
CASSPSPSPAGGGEQYF TGTGCCAGCAGCCCCAGCCCGTCCCCAGCGGGAGGGGGGGAGCAGTACTTC TRBD2 TRBV9 17 TRBJ2-7 many
CASSAGQNTGELFF TGCGCCAGCAGCGCGGGACAGAACACCGGGGAGCTGTTTTTT - TRBV5-1 14 TRBJ2-2 few
CASSPNAGGDNEQFF TGTGCCAGCAGTCCCAATGCGGGGGGAGACAATGAGCAGTTCTTC TRBD2 TRBV12-3/TRBV12-4 15 TRBJ2-1 -
CASSFPSPSSYNEQFF TGTGCCAGCAGTTTCCCTAGCCCGAGCTCCTACAATGAGCAGTTCTTC - TRBV27 16 TRBJ2-1 -
CASSGIQGARGYTF TGTGCCAGCAGTGGGATACAGGGGGCGCGGGGCTACACCTTC TRBD1 TRBV2 14 TRBJ1-2 many
CATGRKLTGELFF TGTGCCACGGGACGAAAACTCACCGGGGAGCTGTTTTTT - TRBV6-1 13 TRBJ2-2 many
CSARWDYTDTQYF TGCAGTGCTAGGTGGGACTACACAGATACGCAGTATTTT TRBD2 TRBV20-1 13 TRBJ2-3 many
CASSLTGGTGELFF TGTGCCAGTAGTTTAACTGGCGGCACCGGGGAGCTGTTTTTT - TRBV19 14 TRBJ2-2 few
CASSQETSNNEQFF TGTGCCAGCAGCCAAGAAACTAGCAACAATGAGCAGTTCTTC - TRBV3-1 14 TRBJ2-1 many
CATSDLPDPEQFF TGTGCCACCAGTGATTTGCCGGATCCAGAGCAGTTCTTC - TRBV24-1 13 TRBJ2-1 -